The rows below give T cell receptor beta chains drawn from one sample of a study of quantifying T cell responses using KT2 cells. MiXCR, applied by TCRdb to the UMI-ligation and nested PCR reads, yields one record per CDR3 protein. This table has tens of thousands of distinct CDR3 sequences, approximately 6.8% appearing once. Input material: PBMCs spiked with cells of the T cell clone KT2. The receptors were gathered from a human donor. The conserved cysteine and the conserved F or W are not part of the CDR3 here.

J gene: TRBJ1-4
V gene: TRBV14
CDR3 protein: ASSRRRAEGEKLF

J gene: TRBJ1-5
V gene: TRBV6-5
CDR3 protein: ASSYSVDQPQH

J gene: TRBJ1-2
V gene: TRBV20-1
CDR3 protein: SASSPAEGYT

J gene: TRBJ1-5
V gene: TRBV28
CDR3 protein: ASSPRGPYIDQPQH

J gene: TRBJ1-6
V gene: TRBV5-1
CDR3 protein: ASSQDRAENSPLH

J gene: TRBJ2-3
V gene: TRBV20-1
CDR3 protein: SARGLAGAGDTQY

J gene: TRBJ2-7
V gene: TRBV7-9
CDR3 protein: ASSLAGIGYEQY

J gene: TRBJ1-6
V gene: TRBV27
CDR3 protein: ASRPQRGINSPLH

J gene: TRBJ2-7
V gene: TRBV7-9
CDR3 protein: ASSARDGDYEQY

J gene: TRBJ2-3
V gene: TRBV29-1
CDR3 protein: SVASGGTDTQY

J gene: TRBJ2-7
V gene: TRBV5-4
CDR3 protein: ASILEGGSYEQY

J gene: TRBJ1-6
V gene: TRBV6-1
CDR3 protein: ASGEGINSPLH

J gene: TRBJ2-5
V gene: TRBV7-3
CDR3 protein: ASSRGLGPETQY

J gene: TRBJ2-7
V gene: TRBV9
CDR3 protein: ASSSRTAGYEQY

J gene: TRBJ1-1
V gene: TRBV6-2/TRBV6-3
CDR3 protein: ASSSPRRWTEAF

J gene: TRBJ2-1
V gene: TRBV11-3
CDR3 protein: ASSMGSTAQF

J gene: TRBJ2-1
V gene: TRBV12-3/TRBV12-4
CDR3 protein: ASSPFGNEQF

J gene: TRBJ2-7
V gene: TRBV7-7
CDR3 protein: ASSLGAGVYEQY

J gene: TRBJ1-5
V gene: TRBV2
CDR3 protein: ASTTGSNQPQH

J gene: TRBJ2-7
V gene: TRBV20-1
CDR3 protein: SARKSSYEQY